These 5 T cell receptor beta chains came from one sample sequenced in a study of T cell responses to AZD1222 COVID-19 vaccine. Sequenced by immunoSEQ multiplex PCR; TCRdb stores in-frame clones only, minus some. Of some 86,000 clones in the sample, approximately 80% were seen once. This sample comprised peripheral blood, obtained on day 0 of AZD1222 vaccination. Receptors were obtained from an adult in good health.

This clone occurred once. The chain couples TRBV21-1 to TRBJ1-4; TRBD1 is the table's D call, not checked against the DNA. TRBV21-1 is a pseudogene locus. CDR3 length equals 15 residues. For the CDR3, the DNA is TGTGCCAGCAGCCCGCGTGGACAGGGCCGGGAAAAACTGTTTTTT. This encodes CASSPRGQGREKLFF.

The V gene is TRBV9, the J gene TRBJ2-7; 8 nucleotides match TRBD1. Germline V gives CDR1 SGDLS, CDR2 YYNGEE. The trim removed 4 bases at V and 2 bases at J, leaving 8 bases unmatched. CDR3 size: 15 residues. The CDR3 loop is CASSNRDRFPYEQYF. DNA of the CDR3: TGTGCCAGCAGCAACCGGGACAGGTTTCCCTACGAGCAGTACTTC.

The V call is TRBV5-1, the J call TRBJ1-2; D unresolved. Germline V gives CDR1 SGHRS, CDR2 YFSETQ. V lost 4 bases, J lost 4 bases, and 14 bases lay in between. This CDR3 has 14 amino acids. CDR3 nucleotide sequence: TGCGCCAGCAGCGCCGGACGGGAAGGCTATGGCTACACCTTC. This sequence encodes CASSAGREGYGYTF.

This chain links TRBV7-8 with TRBJ2-1; weak D call: TRBD1 (5 bases). Per germline, CDR1 SGHVS and CDR2 FQNEAQ. The CDR3 is made up of 13 amino acids. The V and J ends lost 2 bases and 4 bases respectively, with 6 bases between them. The CDR3 sequence is CASSLQGYNEQFF. The CDR3 DNA sequence: TGTGCCAGCAGCTTACAGGGTTACAATGAGCAGTTCTTC.

The chain joins TRBV6-5 to TRBJ2-7; TRBD1 matches at 10 bases. Trimming cost V 8 bases and J 7 bases; bases outside gene matches: 11. Germline loops: CDR1 MNHEY, CDR2 SVGAGI. The CDR3 runs 14 residues. The CDR3 DNA reads as TGTGCCAGCCCTGGGGACAGGGGCCCGAGGGAGCAGTACTTC. It encodes CASPGDRGPREQYF.